This entry is about one TCR beta chain. What it binds is unknown. PCR primers comprised 60 Vbeta and 13 Jbeta primers. Using immunoSEQ multiplex PCR, the repertoire was profiled, and TCRdb retains in-frame clones only, with some absent. Of 150,000 to 200,000 clones in the sample, roughly nine tenths were seen once. This specimen comes from a study of cytomegalovirus exposure and HLA in healthy donors. Germline CDR1 and CDR2: ENHRY and SYGVKD. With 6 bases removed from V and 2 bases from J, the gap between germline ends came to 8 bases. The CDR3 has 12 amino acids. General observations from the study: According to the study, 160 or so TCR beta chains were cytomegalovirus-associated.

This chain uses TRBV10-3 with TRBJ2-7; TRBD1 is a possible D gene (6 bases). This sequence was found in a woman in her 30s in good health and CMV-seronegative. Sequenced input: PBMCs. CDR3 region: CAIRDSTYEQYF. As DNA, the CDR3 is TGTGCCATCAGGGACAGTACCTACGAGCAGTACTTC.